This TCR beta chain was captured by sequencing in a study of beta chain features in type 1 diabetes. Study details: Over all samples combined, fewer than 130,000,000 sorted cells were examined. Study-level findings and limits: In the patient group, naive, central memory and Treg TCRB repertoires seemed more alike than in the healthy donor group. Shorter TCRB CDR3s, moderately but significantly so, were found in Type 1 diabetes patients in all four CD4+ subsets.

Via CD45RO/CCR7/CD25/CD127/CD95/CD27, cells of the CD4+ naive, central memory, regulatory and stem cell-like memory subsets were sorted. The CDR3 has 11 amino acids. The germline gives CDR1 DFQATT, CDR2 SNEGSKA (reference sequence). Trimming shortened V by 8 bases and J by 6 bases, and 13 bases separated the two germline ends. This clone showed up just a few times. Its cognate antigen is unknown. Every bit of the isolated RNA underwent reverse transcription, so sequencing read expressed TCRB transcripts. The table came from immunoSEQ multiplex PCR; TCRdb's copy has only in-frame clones and leaves some out. The sample yields about 640,000 clones, 9.5% to 15% seen once.

The chain couples TRBV20-1 to TRBJ1-1, with D unclear. Sequences were obtained from naive CD4+ T cells from blood. The receptor comes from a man younger than 40 with type 1 diabetes. The CDR3 coding sequence is TGCAGTCCGGGTCCTAACCCTGAAGCTTTCTTT. It encodes CSPGPNPEAFF.